Here is one T cell receptor beta chain with its context. This clonotype was found many times. The antigen this receptor binds is unknown. Base qualities were left out, and no much larger clone turns up one base away. For repertoire sequencing, TCR beta CDR3 regions were amplified from RNA transcripts. The first round was an RT-PCR using HTBI primers with the Qiagen OneStep RT-PCR kit, and this first round was followed by a second-round multiplex PCR, then size selection and purification. Libraries were sequenced paired-end with 100 bp reads on an Illumina HiSeq2000. Per the original workflow: SOAPnuke was used to process the reads, removing any read that contained adapters or uncalled bases, had a mean Phred below 15, or lacked an exact match to the constant primer or identifier. COPE v1.2.5 was used to merge the high-quality paired reads. Unique nucleotide sequences were defined as clonotypes and aligned to IMGT TRB V, D and J references using MiTCR v1.1. Only V-J combinations with frequency above 0.0001 were analysed, covering approximately 99% of repertoires. For each V-J combination, a TCR clonal expansion and chaos score was defined as the ratio of F50 clonal expansion to chaos observed in the TCRdist matrix. Welch's t-statistics and random forest were used to reduce features to about a dozen V-J combinations, which were fed into a naive Bayes classifier. Thyroid-blood repertoire similarity was quantified with the Morisita-Horn index. Using fastp trimming at Q25 and MiXCR clonotype assembly, TCRdb reanalyzed the public sequencing data and kept in-frame beta chains. CDR3 protein duplicates are merged, each entry listing the most common genes and DNA. In this record, the V and J calls reflect TCRdb's handling and not the investigators' own analysis. The sample table records about 640,000 distinct CDR3 sequences; over 40% of these occur just once. The ten largest clones take up over 2.5% of the sample.

Ophthalmopathy patients were characterized by moderately to severely active disease, a Clinical Activity Score of at least 3, a NOSPECS grade of at least 4, and a disease duration under 3 months. Patients with other autoimmune diseases, uncontrolled infections, pregnancy or lactation were excluded. Clinical symptoms, serum thyroxine, TRAb, thyroid ultrasound and orbital computed tomography were used for diagnosis. Ficoll-Paque density gradient centrifugation was used to isolate PBMCs from around 9.1 ml of fresh peripheral blood. Trizol reagent was used to extract the total RNA, and its quality was then checked on an Agilent 2100 Bioanalyzer. This entry comes from a study of Graves' ophthalmopathy and Graves' hyperthyroidism (dated by TCRdb to the late 2010s). About the investigation overall: Peripheral blood samples were taken at the time of initial diagnosis, before any treatment was given. After sampling, hyperthyroidism patients received methimazole starting at 30 mg daily, and ophthalmopathy patients received high-dose intravenous methylprednisolone. The study used signatures of the TCR beta repertoire to tell Graves' ophthalmopathy apart from Graves' hyperthyroidism and to predict which patients would progress to ophthalmopathy. An independent validation cohort comprised under 20 hyperthyroidism patients and some 16 patients who later progressed from hyperthyroidism to ophthalmopathy. In total, approximately 140 blood samples were TCR-sequenced: approximately 40 ophthalmopathy, roughly 77 hyperthyroidism and some 17 hyperthyroidism-to-ophthalmopathy patients. In roughly six hyperthyroidism patients, the T-cell repertoires found in thyroid tissue were compared with those found in blood. To explore V-J signatures distinguishing ophthalmopathy from hyperthyroidism, a discovery set of 100 patients (around 42 ophthalmopathy, about 57 stable hyperthyroidism) was enrolled.

Summary of the overall study and its limitations: In validation, the model predicted ophthalmopathy progression with less than 71% sensitivity and approximately 75% specificity; fewer than 15 predicted patients were CT-confirmed with GO in a median of approximately six months. Sample size was not statistically predetermined, and group allocation was not concealed from the investigators. Most of the expanded thyroid clonotypes with a frequency above 0.001 were also detected in blood, and it was suggested that the thyroid immune response may be reflected by blood repertoires. The 13-signature model separated ophthalmopathy from stable hyperthyroidism with approximately 85% sensitivity and about 81% specificity in cross-validation, and 80%/75% in the test set.

This receptor was obtained from an adult man with Graves' ophthalmopathy. Sequencing input: peripheral blood.

The nucleotide sequence is TGTGCCAGCAGCTTAGATCCACAGGGTTCCCAGTACTTC. The resulting protein is CASSLDPQGSQYF. The chain is made from TRBV7-9 and TRBJ2-5; matching of 6 bases hints at TRBD1 as the D gene. The germline V gene (reference sequence) provides CDR1 SEHNR and CDR2 FQNEAQ. Trimming takes 1 base from V and 9 bases from J, and the germline ends sit 12 bases apart. The CDR3, from cysteine to phenylalanine, totals 13 residues. Kept here is only the CDR3 DNA, which spans 39 bases and is read in frame from base 1.